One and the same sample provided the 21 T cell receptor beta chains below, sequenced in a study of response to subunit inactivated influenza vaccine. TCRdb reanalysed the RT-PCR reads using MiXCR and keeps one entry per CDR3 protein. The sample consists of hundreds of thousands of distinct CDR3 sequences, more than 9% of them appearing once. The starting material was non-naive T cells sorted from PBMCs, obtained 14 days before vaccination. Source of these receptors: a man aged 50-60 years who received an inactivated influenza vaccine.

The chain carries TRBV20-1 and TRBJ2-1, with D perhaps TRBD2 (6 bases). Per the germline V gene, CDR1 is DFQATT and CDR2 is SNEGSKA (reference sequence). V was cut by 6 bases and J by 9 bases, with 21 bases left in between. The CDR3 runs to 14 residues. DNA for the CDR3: TGCAGTGCCCACCCCCGGCGACTAGTAGTTGAGCAGTTCTTC. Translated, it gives CSAHPRRLVVEQFF.

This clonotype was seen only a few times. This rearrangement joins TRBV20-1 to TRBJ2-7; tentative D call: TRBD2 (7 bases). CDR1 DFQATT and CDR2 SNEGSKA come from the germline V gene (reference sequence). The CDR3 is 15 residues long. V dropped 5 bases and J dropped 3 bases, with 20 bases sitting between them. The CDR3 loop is CSAPNRGGAYYEQYF. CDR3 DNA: TGCAGTGCTCCGAACAGAGGGGGGGCCTACTACGAGCAGTACTTC.

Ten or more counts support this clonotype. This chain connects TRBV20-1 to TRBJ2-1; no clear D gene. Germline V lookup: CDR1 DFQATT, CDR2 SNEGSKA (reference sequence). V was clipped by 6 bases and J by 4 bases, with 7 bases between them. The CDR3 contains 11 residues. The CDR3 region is CSARAYNEQFF. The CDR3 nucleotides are TGCAGTGCCCGGGCGTACAATGAGCAGTTCTTC.

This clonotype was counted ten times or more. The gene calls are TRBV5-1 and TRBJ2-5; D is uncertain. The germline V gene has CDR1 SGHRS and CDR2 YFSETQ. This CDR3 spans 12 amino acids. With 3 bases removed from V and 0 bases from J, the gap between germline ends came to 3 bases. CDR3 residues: CASSWYQETQYF. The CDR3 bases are TGCGCCAGCAGCTGGTACCAAGAGACCCAGTACTTC.

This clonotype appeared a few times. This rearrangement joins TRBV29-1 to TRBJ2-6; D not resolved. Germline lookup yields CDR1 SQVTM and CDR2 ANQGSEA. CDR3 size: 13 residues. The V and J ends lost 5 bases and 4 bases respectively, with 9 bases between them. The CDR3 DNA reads TGCAGCGTTCCCGGGTGGGGGGCCAACGTCCTGACTTTC. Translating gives CSVPGWGANVLTF.

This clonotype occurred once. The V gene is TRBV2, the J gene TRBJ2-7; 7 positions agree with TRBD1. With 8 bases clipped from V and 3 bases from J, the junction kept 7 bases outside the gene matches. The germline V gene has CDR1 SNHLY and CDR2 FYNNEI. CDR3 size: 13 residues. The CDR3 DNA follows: TGTGCCAGCGGGACAGACACTTTCTACGAGCAGTACTTC. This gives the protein CASGTDTFYEQYF.

The CDR3 region is CASSPTGDQQLSEQYF. CDR3 sequence (DNA): TGTGCCAGCAGCCCAACCGGGGACCAACAGTTGAGCGAGCAGTACTTC. V gene TRBV7-3 combines with J gene TRBJ2-7; D may be TRBD1 or TRBD2 (5 bases each). The length of the CDR3 is 16 residues. V lost 5 bases and J lost 6, with 23 bases in between. Germline V gene sequence: CDR1 SGHTA, CDR2 FQGTGA.

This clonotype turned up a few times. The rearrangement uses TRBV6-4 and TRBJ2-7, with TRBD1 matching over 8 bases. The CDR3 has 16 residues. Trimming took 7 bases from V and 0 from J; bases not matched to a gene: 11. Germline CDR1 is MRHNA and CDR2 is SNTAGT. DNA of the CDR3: TGTGCCAGCACCGTGGGTTGGGACAGGAACTCCTACGAGCAGTACTTC. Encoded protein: CASTVGWDRNSYEQYF.

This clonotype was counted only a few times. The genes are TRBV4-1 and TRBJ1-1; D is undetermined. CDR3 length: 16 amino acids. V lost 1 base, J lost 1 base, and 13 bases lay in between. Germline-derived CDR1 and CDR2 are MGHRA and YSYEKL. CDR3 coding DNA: TGCGCCAGCAGCCAAGTTCTTACCAGTAAGAACACTGAAGCTTTCTTT. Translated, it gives CASSQVLTSKNTEAFF.

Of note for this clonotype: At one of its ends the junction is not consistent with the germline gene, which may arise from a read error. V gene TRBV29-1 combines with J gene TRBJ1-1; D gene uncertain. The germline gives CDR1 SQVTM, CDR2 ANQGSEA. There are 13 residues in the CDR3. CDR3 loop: CSVEVQVNTEAYF. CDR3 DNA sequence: TGCAGCGTTGAAGTGCAGGTTAACACTGAAGCTTACTTT. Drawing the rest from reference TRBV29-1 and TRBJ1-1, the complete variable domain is SAVISQKPSRDICQRGTSLTIQCQVDSQVTMMFWYRQQPGQSLTLIATANQGSEATYESGFVIDKFPISRPNLTFSTLTVSNMSPEDSSIYLCSVEVQVNTEAYFGQGTRLTVV.

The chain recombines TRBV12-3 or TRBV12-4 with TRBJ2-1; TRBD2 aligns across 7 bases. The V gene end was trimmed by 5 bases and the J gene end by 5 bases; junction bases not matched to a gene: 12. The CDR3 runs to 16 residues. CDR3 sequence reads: CASSSSGFRIDNEQFF. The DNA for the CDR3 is TGTGCCAGCAGTAGTAGCGGGTTCAGGATAGACAATGAGCAGTTCTTC.

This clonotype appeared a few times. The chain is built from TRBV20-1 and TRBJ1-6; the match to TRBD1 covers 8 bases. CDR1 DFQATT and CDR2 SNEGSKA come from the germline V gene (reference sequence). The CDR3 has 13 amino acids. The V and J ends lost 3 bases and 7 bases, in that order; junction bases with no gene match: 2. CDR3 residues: CSASTGGNSPLHF. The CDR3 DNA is TGCAGTGCTAGTACAGGGGGGAATTCACCCCTCCACTTT.

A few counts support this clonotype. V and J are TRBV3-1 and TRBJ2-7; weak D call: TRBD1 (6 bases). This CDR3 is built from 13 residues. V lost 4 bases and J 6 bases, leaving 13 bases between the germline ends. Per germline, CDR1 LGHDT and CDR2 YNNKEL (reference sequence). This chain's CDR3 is CASSPPRGGEQYF. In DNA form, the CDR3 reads TGTGCCAGCAGCCCCCCCAGGGGTGGCGAGCAGTACTTC.

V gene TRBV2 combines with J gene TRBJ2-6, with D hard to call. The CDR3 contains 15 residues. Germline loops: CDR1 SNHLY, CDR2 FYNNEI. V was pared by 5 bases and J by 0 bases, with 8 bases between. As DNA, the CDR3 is TGTGCCAGCAGTTACGGATTCTCTGGGGCCAACGTCCTGACTTTC. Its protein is CASSYGFSGANVLTF.

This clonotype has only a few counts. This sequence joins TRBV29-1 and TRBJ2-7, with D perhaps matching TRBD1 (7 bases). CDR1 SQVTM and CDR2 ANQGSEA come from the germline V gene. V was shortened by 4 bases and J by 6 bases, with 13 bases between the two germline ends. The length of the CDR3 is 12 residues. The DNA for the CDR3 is TGCAGCGTTGCCAGGGGGGCGGGCGAGCAGTACTTC. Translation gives CSVARGAGEQYF.

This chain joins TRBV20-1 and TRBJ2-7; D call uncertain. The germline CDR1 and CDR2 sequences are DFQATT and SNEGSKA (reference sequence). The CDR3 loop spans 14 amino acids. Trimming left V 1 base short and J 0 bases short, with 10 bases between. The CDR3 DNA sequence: TGCAGTGCTAGAGGCGGTCGGAGCTCCTACGAGCAGTACTTC. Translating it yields CSARGGRSSYEQYF.

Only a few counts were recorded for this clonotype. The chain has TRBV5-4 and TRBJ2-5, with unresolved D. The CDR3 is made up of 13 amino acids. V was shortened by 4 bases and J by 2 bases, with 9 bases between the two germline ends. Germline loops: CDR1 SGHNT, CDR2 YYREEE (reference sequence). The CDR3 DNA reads TGTGCCAGCAGCCACTACCTGCAAGAGACCCAGTACTTC. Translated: CASSHYLQETQYF.

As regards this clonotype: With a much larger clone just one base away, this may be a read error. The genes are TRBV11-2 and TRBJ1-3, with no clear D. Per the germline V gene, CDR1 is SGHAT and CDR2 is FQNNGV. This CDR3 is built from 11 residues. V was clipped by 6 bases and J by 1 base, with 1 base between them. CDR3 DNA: TGTGCCAGCAGGTCTGGAAACACCATATATTTT. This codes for CASRSGNTIYF.

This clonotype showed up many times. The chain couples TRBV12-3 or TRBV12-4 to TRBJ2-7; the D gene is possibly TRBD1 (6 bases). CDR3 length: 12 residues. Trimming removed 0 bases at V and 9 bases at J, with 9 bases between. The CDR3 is CASSLARGWQYF. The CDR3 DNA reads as TGTGCCAGCAGTTTAGCTAGGGGGTGGCAGTACTTC.

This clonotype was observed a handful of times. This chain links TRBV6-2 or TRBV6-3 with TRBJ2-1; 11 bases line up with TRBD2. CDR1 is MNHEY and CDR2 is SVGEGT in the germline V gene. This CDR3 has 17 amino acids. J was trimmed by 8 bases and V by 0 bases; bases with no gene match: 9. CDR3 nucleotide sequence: TGTGCCAGCAGTTACTCCCTACTAGCGGGAGAGTCTCATGAGCAGTTCTTC. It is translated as CASSYSLLAGESHEQFF.

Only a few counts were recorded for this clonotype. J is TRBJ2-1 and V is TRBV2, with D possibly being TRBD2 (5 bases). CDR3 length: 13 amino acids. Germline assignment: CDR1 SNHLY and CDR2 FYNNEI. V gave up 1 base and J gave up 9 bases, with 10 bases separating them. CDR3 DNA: TGTGCCAGCAGTGAAGGAAGGGCGGGTGAGCAGTTCTTC. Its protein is CASSEGRAGEQFF. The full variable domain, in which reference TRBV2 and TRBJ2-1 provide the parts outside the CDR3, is EPEVTQTPSHQVTQMGQEVILRCVPISNHLYFYWYRQILGQKVEFLVSFYNNEISEKSEIFDDQFSVERPDGSNFTLKIRSTKLEDSAMYFCASSEGRAGEQFFGPGTRLTVL.